The 30 T cell receptor beta chains presented below share a single source sample, sequenced in a study of blood T cell repertoires in COVID-19. Produced via immunoSEQ multiplex PCR; TCRdb's table is partial and in-frame only. This sample has over 110,000 clones; 80% to 90% occur once, and the top ten carry roughly 10%. The source material was peripheral blood. The receptors here all came from a man aged 60-69 years with active or convalescent COVID-19.

This clone has at least ten counts. The chain couples TRBV6-2 or TRBV6-3 to TRBJ2-5, with a tentative D call TRBD1 (5 bases). Looked up from germline, CDR1 is MNHEY and CDR2 is SVGEGT. Between the trimmed V and J ends, which lost 4 bases and 1 base, there was a span of 13 bases. The CDR3 sequence is 15 residues long. This CDR3 is CASSLMTEGQETQYF. In DNA, the CDR3 is TGTGCCAGCAGTTTAATGACAGAAGGCCAAGAGACCCAGTACTTC.

This chain links TRBV15 with TRBJ2-2; 10 nucleotides match TRBD2. Trimming took 8 bases from V and 1 from J; bases not matched to a gene: 7. There are 16 residues in the CDR3. Germline-derived CDR1 and CDR2 are LNHNV and YYDKDF (reference sequence). CDR3 sequence reads: CATGGTSGENTGELFF. Here the CDR3 DNA reads TGTGCCACCGGGGGAACTAGCGGGGAGAACACCGGGGAGCTGTTTTTT.

This chain uses TRBV28 with TRBJ1-5; D possibly corresponds to TRBD1 (6 bases). CDR1 is MDHEN, CDR2 SYDVKM, per germline. The CDR3 is 15 residues long. The germline V and J ends were trimmed by 3 bases and 5 bases, with 14 bases remaining between them. The CDR3 DNA reads TGTGCCAGCAGTTTTGAACAGGGATTTGATCAGCCCCAGCATTTT. It is translated as CASSFEQGFDQPQHF. The complete variable domain, with remaining parts taken from reference TRBV28 and TRBJ1-5, reads DVKVTQSSRYLVKRTGEKVFLECVQDMDHENMFWYRQDPGLGLRLIYFSYDVKMKEKGDIPEGYSVSREKKERFSLILESASTNQTSMYLCASSFEQGFDQPQHFGDGTRLSIL.

The V and J genes are TRBV9 and TRBJ2-3, with 11 bases that match TRBD1. With 4 bases clipped from V and 3 bases from J, the junction kept 7 bases outside the gene matches. This CDR3 is 16 amino acids long. CDR1 and CDR2 (germline): SGDLS, YYNGEE. The CDR3 sequence is CASSTPGTGGTDTQYF. The CDR3 DNA is TGTGCCAGCAGCACCCCCGGGACAGGGGGGACAGATACGCAGTATTTT. Combining the CDR3 with reference TRBV9 and TRBJ2-3 gives the whole variable domain DSGVTQTPKHLITATGQRVTLRCSPRSGDLSVYWYQQSLDQGLQFLIQYYNGEERAKGNILERFSAQQFPDLHSELNLSSLELGDSALYFCASSTPGTGGTDTQYFGPGTRLTVL.

This clone was seen only a few times. The chain employs TRBV5-8 and TRBJ2-2; D perhaps matches TRBD1 (5 bases). CDR3 length: 11 residues. V was cut by 0 bases and J by 13 bases, with 7 bases left in between. Looked up from germline, CDR1 is SGHTS and CDR2 is YDEGEE. The DNA of the CDR3 is TGTGCCAGCAGCTTGGGTACAGGGCTGTTTTTT. As protein: CASSLGTGLFF. The variable domain in full, completed from reference TRBV5-8 and TRBJ2-2, reads EAGVTQSPTHLIKTRGQQATLRCSPISGHTSVYWYQQALGLGLQFLLWYDEGEERNRGNFPPRFSGRQFPNYSSELNVNALELEDSALYLCASSLGTGLFFGEGSRLTVL.

The rearrangement links TRBV9 to TRBJ2-3; 16 nucleotides agree with TRBD2. Germline V gene lookup returns CDR1 SGDLS and CDR2 YYNGEE. This CDR3 comprises 18 residues. V shed 4 bases and J 1 base; nucleotides not matched to a gene: 6. The CDR3 reads CASSTGTSGRAGTDTQYF. CDR3 nucleotides: TGTGCCAGCAGCACCGGGACTAGCGGGAGGGCGGGCACAGATACGCAGTATTTT.

This clone showed up just a few times. The V gene is TRBV12-3 or TRBV12-4, the J gene TRBJ1-2; D is undetermined. The CDR3 runs 12 residues. Trimming removed 6 bases from V and 6 bases from J, with 11 bases in between. CDR3: CASRPPGNGYTF. As DNA, the CDR3 is TGTGCCAGCAGACCCCCAGGTAATGGCTACACCTTC.

This chain connects TRBV10-3 to TRBJ2-7; TRBD1 matches at 8 bases. Germline V gene data show CDR1 as ENHRY and CDR2 as SYGVKD. This CDR3 has 15 residues. J gave up 2 bases and V 4 bases, and 7 bases lay outside the gene matches. The CDR3 sequence: CAISGPGTGTYEQYF. The CDR3, as DNA: TGTGCCATCAGTGGCCCCGGGACAGGCACCTACGAGCAGTACTTC.

The chain links TRBV7-9 to TRBJ1-2; 7 nucleotides match TRBD1. The junction had 6 bases not matched to a gene; V was cut back by 8 bases and J by 3 bases. This CDR3 is 13 amino acids long. CDR1 is SEHNR and CDR2 is FQNEAQ in the germline V gene (reference sequence). The CDR3 is CASQQGLDYGYTF. The CDR3 bases are TGTGCCAGCCAACAGGGGTTAGACTATGGCTACACCTTC.

The J gene is TRBJ2-5, the V gene TRBV5-4; weak D call: TRBD2 (7 bases). This CDR3 is 18 amino acids long. The V gene lost 4 bases and the J gene lost 5 bases, with 27 bases spanning the gap. CDR1 and CDR2 (germline): SGHNT, YYREEE (reference sequence). CDR3 sequence reads: CASSLGGGVVRAQETQYF. The CDR3 DNA reads as TGTGCCAGCAGCCTTGGAGGGGGGGTCGTCAGGGCTCAGGAGACCCAGTACTTC.

This chain joins TRBV11-3 and TRBJ2-1; 7 positions agree with TRBD1. The CDR3 totals 15 residues. Germline assignment: CDR1 SGHNT and CDR2 YENEEA. V trimming: 1 base; J trimming: 6 bases; junction bases outside the gene matches: 6. CDR3 in DNA: TGTGCCAGCAGCTTAGTCACAGGGGCCAGCAATGAGCAGTTCTTC. Residues: CASSLVTGASNEQFF. Drawing the rest from reference TRBV11-3 and TRBJ2-1, the complete variable domain is EAGVVQSPRYKIIEKKQPVAFWCNPISGHNTLYWYLQNLGQGPELLIRYENEEAVDDSQLPKDRFSAERLKGVDSTLKIQPAELGDSAVYLCASSLVTGASNEQFFGPGTRLTVL.

This clone was detected only once. This chain's CDR3 is CASSPPTSSLVSNEQFF. In DNA form, the CDR3 reads TGTGCCAGCTCACCACCGACTAGCTCCCTTGTCTCCAATGAGCAGTTCTTC. The chain uses TRBV18 and TRBJ2-1; 7 bases match TRBD2. Germline V gives CDR1 KGHSH, CDR2 LQKENI. After removal of 0 bases from V and 6 bases from J, the junction contained 11 bases not matched to a gene. The CDR3 contains 17 residues.

This chain connects TRBV6-5 to TRBJ2-1; perhaps TRBD2 as D (5 bases). CDR3 length equals 16 residues. The V gene lost 4 bases and the J gene lost 0 bases, with 13 bases spanning the gap. CDR1 is MNHEY, CDR2 SVGAGI, per germline. The CDR3: CASSWMDFYSYNEQFF. The CDR3 bases are TGTGCCAGCAGTTGGATGGACTTTTACTCCTACAATGAGCAGTTCTTC.

This chain connects TRBV19 to TRBJ2-1, with a possible D match to TRBD1 (5 bases). The germline V and J ends were trimmed by 3 bases and 9 bases, with 21 bases remaining between them. The CDR3 covers 16 residues. CDR1 is LNHDA, CDR2 SQIVND, per germline (reference sequence). The CDR3 is CASSIIQARLTGEQFF. The CDR3, as DNA: TGTGCCAGTAGTATTATTCAGGCCAGACTTACAGGTGAGCAGTTCTTC.

The chain recombines TRBV11-2 with TRBJ1-5; D remains unclear. Germline V lookup: CDR1 SGHAT, CDR2 FQNNGV. The CDR3 totals 15 residues. The V gene lost 3 bases and the J gene lost 4 bases, with 13 bases spanning the gap. CDR3 DNA: TGTGCCAGCAGCTTGCGGCCAGCGTCAAATCAGCCCCAGCATTTT. Translated, it gives CASSLRPASNQPQHF.

The chain combines TRBV19 with TRBJ1-2; 10 bases are shared with TRBD1. The CDR3 has 15 amino acids. CDR1 and CDR2 from the germline V gene are LNHDA and SQIVND (reference sequence). V lost 8 bases, J lost 2 bases, and 8 bases stayed unmatched. The CDR3 region has the DNA TGTGCCAGTGCTCCGGGACAGGGGCCAAACTATGGCTACACCTTC. It specifies CASAPGQGPNYGYTF.

This clone was seen once. The rearrangement links TRBV7-2 to TRBJ2-1; 9 nucleotides match TRBD1. V dropped 6 bases and J dropped 9; count of bases not matched to a gene: 6. The CDR3 sequence is 13 residues long. Germline assignment: CDR1 SGHTA and CDR2 FQGNSA. The CDR3 spells CASRGTGSGEQFF. The CDR3 nucleotides are TGTGCCAGCAGAGGGACAGGGAGTGGTGAGCAGTTCTTC. Combining the CDR3 with reference TRBV7-2 and TRBJ2-1 gives the whole variable domain GAGVSQSPSNKVTEKGKDVELRCDPISGHTALYWYRQSLGQGLEFLIYFQGNSAPDKSGLPSDRFSAERTGGSVSTLTIQRTQQEDSAVYLCASRGTGSGEQFFGPGTRLTVL.

The count of this clone is one. V and J are TRBV18 and TRBJ2-7, with TRBD1 as a possible D gene (6 bases). Trimming took off 3 bases at V and 3 bases at J, with 15 bases between the two ends. Germline V gives CDR1 KGHSH, CDR2 LQKENI. The CDR3 sequence is 15 residues long. CDR3 protein: CASSPDSSLRYEQYF. The DNA for the CDR3 is TGTGCCAGCTCACCGGACAGCTCCCTCCGCTACGAGCAGTACTTC.

The rearrangement uses TRBV5-4 and TRBJ2-1; TRBD2 agrees at 7 bases. Trimming at V came to 1 base and at J to 3 bases, leaving 13 bases not matched to a gene. CDR3 length: 18 amino acids. Germline lookup yields CDR1 SGHNT and CDR2 YYREEE (reference sequence). The chain's CDR3 is CASSLSATSLGRYNEQFF. CDR3 nucleotide sequence: TGTGCCAGCAGCTTGTCAGCGACTAGCTTAGGTCGCTACAATGAGCAGTTCTTC.

This chain links TRBV5-5 with TRBJ2-7; 7 bases match TRBD1. V dropped 4 bases and J dropped 4; count of bases not matched to a gene: 14. This CDR3 region has 16 residues. CDR1 and CDR2 from the germline V gene are SGHKS and YYEKEE (reference sequence). The CDR3 DNA reads as TGTGCCAGCAGCCCAATCCCGGGACAGAAGCTGTACGAGCAGTACTTC. It specifies CASSPIPGQKLYEQYF.

The J gene is TRBJ2-7, the V gene TRBV6-2 or TRBV6-3; TRBD2 aligns across 13 bases. The J segment lost 7 bases and the V segment lost 4 bases, leaving 4 bases of the junction unmatched. CDR3 length equals 14 residues. Germline V gives CDR1 MNHEY, CDR2 SVGEGT. CDR3: CASSWTSGSGEQYV. CDR3 bases: TGTGCCAGCAGTTGGACTAGCGGGAGCGGGGAGCAGTACGTC.

This chain links TRBV27 with TRBJ2-1; TRBD2 aligns across 11 bases. This CDR3 comprises 14 residues. The germline CDR1 and CDR2 sequences are MNHEY and SMNVEV (reference sequence). The J segment lost 6 bases and the V segment lost 6 bases, leaving 4 bases of the junction unmatched. The CDR3 DNA follows: TGTGCCAGCAGGACTAGCGGGAATCGCAATGAGCAGTTCTTC. It codes for CASRTSGNRNEQFF.

This CDR3 reads CASSSLAGGPQETQYF. The CDR3 region has the DNA TGTGCCAGCAGCTCACTAGCGGGGGGACCCCAAGAGACCCAGTACTTC. The chain is built from TRBV5-4 and TRBJ2-5, with 12 bases lining up with TRBD2. After removal of 3 bases from V and 1 base from J, the junction contained 4 bases not matched to a gene. The CDR3 sequence is 16 residues long. Per germline, CDR1 SGHNT and CDR2 YYREEE (reference sequence).

This chain connects TRBV7-2 to TRBJ1-2, with 9 bases fitting TRBD1. The CDR3 length is 15 residues. V lost 5 bases to trimming and J lost 4 bases; unmatched junction nucleotides: 8. Germline CDR1 and CDR2: SGHTA and FQGNSA. CDR3: CASSAGQGPVYGYTF. The CDR3 DNA is TGTGCCAGCAGCGCCGGACAGGGGCCTGTCTATGGCTACACCTTC.

V is TRBV27 and J is TRBJ2-4, with TRBD1 identical over 7 bases. The CDR3 has 16 residues. Germline V gene lookup returns CDR1 MNHEY and CDR2 SMNVEV (reference sequence). Germline trimming cut 3 bases from V and 2 bases from J; bases unmatched to any gene: 7. CDR3 in amino acids: CASSLAGTETKNIQYF. CDR3 sequence (DNA): TGTGCCAGCAGTTTGGCAGGGACAGAAACCAAAAACATTCAGTACTTC.

This chain uses TRBV6-6 with TRBJ2-7; perhaps TRBD1 as D (7 bases). From germline, CDR1 is MNHNY and CDR2 SVGAGI (reference sequence). The CDR3 length is 15 residues. The ends were cut back, 4 bases at V and 4 bases at J, with 17 bases in the middle. The CDR3 nucleotides are TGTGCCAGCAGTTTACGGACAGGCGGGGTATACGAGCAGTACTTC. The encoded protein is CASSLRTGGVYEQYF.

This rearrangement joins TRBV5-1 to TRBJ1-6; weak D call: TRBD1 (6 bases). Deletions cut 4 bases from V and 0 bases from J, with 14 bases between. The CDR3 length is 17 residues. Germline V gene lookup returns CDR1 SGHRS and CDR2 YFSETQ. CDR3 amino acids: CASSKGGPSSYNSPLHF. The CDR3 DNA follows: TGCGCCAGCAGCAAAGGGGGTCCCAGCTCCTATAATTCACCCCTCCACTTT.

The CDR3 here is CASSPDRGGEQYV. CDR3 in DNA: TGCGCCAGCAGTCCCGACAGGGGAGGCGAGCAGTACGTC. The rearrangement uses TRBV4-3 and TRBJ2-7, with 8 bases identical to TRBD1. Germline assignment: CDR1 LGHNA and CDR2 YSLEER. V lost 6 bases, J lost 6 bases, and 7 bases stayed unmatched. CDR3 length: 13 residues.

This chain links TRBV27 with TRBJ1-2; the D gene is possibly TRBD1 (6 bases). The CDR3 runs 17 residues. V gave up 7 bases and J gave up 4 bases, with 25 bases separating them. The germline V gene has CDR1 MNHEY and CDR2 SMNVEV (reference sequence). CDR3 in DNA: TGTGCCAGCACCCGAGTCCAGGGGTACCCCCCGGGCTATGGCTACACCTTC. The encoded protein is CASTRVQGYPPGYGYTF.

The chain uses TRBV4-3 and TRBJ1-1; D gene uncertain. The germline V gene encodes CDR1 LGHNA and CDR2 YSLEER. Trimming left V 4 bases short and J 5 bases short, with 11 bases between. There are 13 residues in the CDR3. The CDR3 reads CASSRSGETEAFF. The CDR3 bases are TGCGCCAGCAGCCGGAGCGGGGAAACTGAAGCTTTCTTT.